This paragraph reports one TCR beta chain. The data derive from a study of blood T cell repertoires in COVID-19. Study summary: Italy, Spain and the United States were the sources of the convalescent and acute COVID-19 samples. PBMCs, B-cell-depleted T cells, or T cells were the source of the cDNA or gDNA that made up the material.

The CDR3 contains 14 residues. Per the germline V gene, CDR1 is SGHDT and CDR2 is YYEEEE. The trim removed 1 base at V and 5 bases at J, leaving 5 bases unmatched. Using immunoSEQ multiplex PCR, the repertoire was profiled, and TCRdb retains in-frame clones only, with some absent. Of about 140,000 clones listed, over 85% are singletons. The sequence was obtained from a human donor in a cohort sampled during active COVID-19. Material: peripheral blood. The chain couples TRBV5-6 to TRBJ2-5, with 7 bases matching TRBD2. This CDR3 is CASSLWSGEETQYF. The DNA of the CDR3 is TGTGCCAGCAGCTTGTGGAGCGGGGAGGAGACCCAGTACTTC.